The text below deals with one T cell receptor (beta chain). TCRdb's copy holds only in-frame clones and misses some; the assay was immunoSEQ multiplex PCR. The sample includes 100,000 to 150,000 clones, approximately 90% seen only once; the top ten take under 1.2%. Germline values: CDR1 MGHRA, CDR2 YSYEKL. The CDR3 totals 15 residues. Between the trimmed V and J ends, which lost 2 bases and 4 bases, there was a span of 15 bases. This record comes from a study of T cell responses to AZD1222 COVID-19 vaccine. The rearrangement uses TRBV4-1 and TRBJ2-7; possible D gene TRBD2, 5 bases. This TCR came from an adult who received the AZD1222 COVID-19 vaccine. This material consisted of peripheral blood, taken 28 days after the second AZD1222 dose. In DNA, the CDR3 is TGCGCCAGCAGCCAACGGCTAAGCGGAATTTACGAGCAGTACTTC. Translation gives CASSQRLSGIYEQYF.